This T cell receptor (beta chain) was identified during a study of blood T cell repertoires in COVID-19. Authors' analysis steps: Reference gene primer amplification in the assay estimated nucleated cell counts. Sequenced by immunoSEQ multiplex PCR; TCRdb stores in-frame clones only, minus some. V, J and clone size are taken as reported in that table, and D and trimming were inferred from the DNA itself. Of over 130,000 clones listed, roughly 89% are singletons. The clonotype originates from a man younger than 40 with COVID-19, enrolled during active disease. Sequenced: peripheral blood.

CDR3 sequence (DNA): TGTGCCAGCAGCGTAGGGGGTGGGGAGTCACCCCTCCACTTT. Translating gives CASSVGGGESPLHF. The rearrangement joins TRBV9 to TRBJ1-6; unclear D gene. The germline gives CDR1 SGDLS, CDR2 YYNGEE. V lost 0 bases and J lost 10, with 11 bases in between. The CDR3 length is 14 residues.